The entry below gives a single TCR beta chain sequence along with its context. As yet, its antigen is unknown. The source of the sample is a study of graft-versus-host responses after intestinal transplantation. The repertoire was sequenced with immunoSEQ multiplex PCR; TCRdb's copy has only in-frame clones and lacks some. The profile shows 70,000 to 100,000 clones, 85% to 90% of them singletons. General observations from the study: Peak circulating GvH clone levels were associated with early post-transplant HvG declines.

The CDR3 covers 13 residues. Germline assignment: CDR1 GTSNPN and CDR2 SVGIG (reference sequence). The V gene end was trimmed by 4 bases and the J gene end by 6 bases; junction bases not matched to a gene: 1. The J gene is TRBJ1-6, the V gene TRBV30; 9 positions agree with TRBD1. This clonotype was sampled from a human donor who received an intestinal transplant. Sample: unstimulated CD4+ T cells sorted from spleen or lymph node cells, taken before intestinal transplant. The CDR3 is CAWTGQGNSPLHF. Here the CDR3 DNA reads TGTGCCTGGACGGGACAGGGTAATTCACCCCTCCACTTT. Full variable domain (remainder filled in from reference TRBV30 and TRBJ1-6): SQTIHQWPATLVQPVGSPLSLECTVEGTSNPNLYWYRQAAGRGLQLLFYSVGIGQISSEVPQNLSASRPQDRQFILSSKKLLLSDSGFYLCAWTGQGNSPLHFGNGTRLTVT.